The clone carrying this T cell receptor (beta chain) has just one count. Original data processing: Researchers report that nucleated cell counts were estimated from reference gene primer amplification. The table came from immunoSEQ multiplex PCR; TCRdb's copy has only in-frame clones and leaves some out. D and trimming come from the DNA, and the V and J calls and clone size come from that table. The sample carries over 100,000 clones, roughly three quarters recorded once. This CDR3 spans 15 amino acids. Germline assignment: CDR1 KGHDR and CDR2 SFDVKD. The V gene end was trimmed by 3 bases and the J gene end by 1 base; junction bases not matched to a gene: 4. The data were taken from a study of blood T cell repertoires in COVID-19. Background on the study: Italy, Spain and the United States were the sources of the convalescent and acute COVID-19 samples. Nucleic acid was either cDNA or gDNA, and it came from T cells, B-cell-depleted T cells, or PBMCs.

Material for sequencing was peripheral blood. This TCR derives from a woman older than 75 with acute or convalescent COVID-19. The chain employs TRBV24-1 and TRBJ2-5; 7 positions agree with TRBD1. CDR3 sequence: CATSDVSGGQETQYF. The CDR3 DNA sequence: TGTGCCACCAGTGATGTATCAGGGGGCCAAGAGACCCAGTACTTC.